This record concerns one T cell receptor (beta chain) sequence. This sample is part of a study of naive and memory T cell subsets. Two oligonucleotides, mixed equimolar, formed the beta constant-region primer covering TRBC1 and TRBC2. Ligated cDNA was amplified by four rounds of PCR with nested alpha and beta constant-region primers and SP2. TCRdb passed the UMI-ligation and nested PCR reads through MiXCR, listing each CDR3 protein once. The sample lists over 65,000 distinct CDR3 sequences; roughly 9.3% were seen once. CDR1 SQVTM and CDR2 ANQGSEA come from the germline V gene. The CDR3 is 13 residues long. V lost 5 bases to trimming and J lost 4 bases, with 14 bases between them.

The sample comprised naive CD8+ T cells from blood. The sequence was collected from a human donor in good health. The chain couples TRBV29-1 to TRBJ1-2; D is uncertain. CDR3: CSVRFPDFYGYTF. DNA for the CDR3: TGCAGCGTTCGATTCCCAGATTTCTATGGCTACACCTTC.